This TCR beta chain was found in a study of human T cells and chemical hapten exposure. Study background: Application of 0.01% DPC to the upper back was done by patch test, with a reading at 6 days. Minor volume differences among pooled libraries chiefly drove per-sample TCR yield variation.

In the authors' workflow: Sample-level TCR yields exhibited a median of about 91,000, with a range of roughly 20,000 to 750,000. Each CDR3 protein gets one entry after TCRdb re-called the RACE reads with MiXCR. These V and J calls are TCRdb output, not the study's own analysis. The repertoire holds about 360,000 distinct CDR3 sequences, with roughly 4.8% as singletons. This clonotype was counted a few times. This CDR3 has 15 residues. Trimming pared 1 base from V and 5 bases from J, leaving 12 bases between. Germline CDR1 LGHDT, CDR2 YNNKEL (reference sequence). The time point: patch test 1, 2 weeks after DPC sensitization. Treatment meaning: therapeutic diphenylcyclopropenone sensitization with weekly scalp DPC. Whole blood, unfractionated, served as the material for total RNA extraction.

This receptor was identified in a woman aged 45-65 years with alopecia areata. Some clones in this sample may be carry-over from other donors' samples. The J gene is TRBJ1-5, the V gene TRBV3-1, with unresolved D. The sequencing here drew on whole blood, taken in connection with sensitization to the hapten diphenylcyclopropenone (DPC). The CDR3 loop reads CASSQGRGSYQPQHF. CDR3 nucleotides: TGTGCCAGCAGCCAAGGTCGGGGTTCCTATCAGCCCCAGCATTTT. Complete variable domain (other parts from reference TRBV3-1 and TRBJ1-5): DTAVSQTPKYLVTQMGNDKSIKCEQNLGHDTMYWYKQDSKKFLKIMFSYNNKELIINETVPNRFSPKSPDKAHLNLHINSLELGDSAVYFCASSQGRGSYQPQHFGDGTRLSIL.